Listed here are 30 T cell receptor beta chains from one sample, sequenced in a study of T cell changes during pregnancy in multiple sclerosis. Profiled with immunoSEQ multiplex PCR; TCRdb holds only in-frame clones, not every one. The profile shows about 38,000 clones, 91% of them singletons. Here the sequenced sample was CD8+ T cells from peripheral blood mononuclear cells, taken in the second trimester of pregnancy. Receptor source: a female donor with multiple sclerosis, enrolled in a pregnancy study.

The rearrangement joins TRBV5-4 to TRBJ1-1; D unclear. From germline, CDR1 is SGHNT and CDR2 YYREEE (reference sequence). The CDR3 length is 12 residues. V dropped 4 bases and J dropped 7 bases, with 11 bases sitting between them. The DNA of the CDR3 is TGTGCCAGCAGCCCTCGGGGTATTGAAGCTTTCTTT. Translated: CASSPRGIEAFF.

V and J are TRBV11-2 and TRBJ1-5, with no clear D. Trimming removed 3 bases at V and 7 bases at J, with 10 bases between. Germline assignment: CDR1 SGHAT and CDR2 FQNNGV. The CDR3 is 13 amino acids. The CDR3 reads CASSLGIKQPQHF. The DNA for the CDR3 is TGTGCCAGCAGCTTGGGCATAAAGCAGCCCCAGCATTTT.

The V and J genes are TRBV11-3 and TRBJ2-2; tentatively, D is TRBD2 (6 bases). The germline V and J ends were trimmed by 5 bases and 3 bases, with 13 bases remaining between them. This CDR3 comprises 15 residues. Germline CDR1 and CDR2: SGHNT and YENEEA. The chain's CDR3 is CASSRERQYTGELFF. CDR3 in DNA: TGTGCCAGCAGCCGGGAGCGTCAATACACCGGGGAGCTGTTTTTT.

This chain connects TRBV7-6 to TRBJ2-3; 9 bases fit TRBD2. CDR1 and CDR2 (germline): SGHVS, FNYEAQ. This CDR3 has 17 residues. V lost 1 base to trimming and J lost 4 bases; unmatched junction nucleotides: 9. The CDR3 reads CASSLDPREGRADTQYF. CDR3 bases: TGTGCCAGCAGCTTAGACCCGCGGGAGGGCCGAGCAGATACGCAGTATTTT. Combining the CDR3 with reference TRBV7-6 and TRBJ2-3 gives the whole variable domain GAGVSQSPRYKVTKRGQDVALRCDPISGHVSLYWYRQALGQGPEFLTYFNYEAQQDKSGLPNDRFSAERPEGSISTLTIQRTEQRDSAMYRCASSLDPREGRADTQYFGPGTRLTVL.

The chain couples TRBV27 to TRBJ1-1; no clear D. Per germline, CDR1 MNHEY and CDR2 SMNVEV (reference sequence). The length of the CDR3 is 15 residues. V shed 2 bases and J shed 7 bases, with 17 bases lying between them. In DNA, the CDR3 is TGTGCCAGCAGTTTAAACTTCGAAATGTCAAGTGAAGCTTTCTTT. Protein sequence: CASSLNFEMSSEAFF.

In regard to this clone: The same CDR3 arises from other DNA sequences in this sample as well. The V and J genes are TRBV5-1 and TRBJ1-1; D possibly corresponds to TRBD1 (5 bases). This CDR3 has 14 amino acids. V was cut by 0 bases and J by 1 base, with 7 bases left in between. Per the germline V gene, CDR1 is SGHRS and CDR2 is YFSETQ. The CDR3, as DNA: TGCGCCAGCAGCTTGGACAGGCCGAACACTGAAGCTTTCTTT. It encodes CASSLDRPNTEAFF.

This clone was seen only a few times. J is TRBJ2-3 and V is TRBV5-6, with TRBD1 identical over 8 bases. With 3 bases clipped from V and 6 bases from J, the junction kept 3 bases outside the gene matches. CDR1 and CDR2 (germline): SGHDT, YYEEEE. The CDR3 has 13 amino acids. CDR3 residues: CASSSTGEDTQYF. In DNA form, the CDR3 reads TGTGCCAGCAGCTCGACAGGGGAGGATACGCAGTATTTT.

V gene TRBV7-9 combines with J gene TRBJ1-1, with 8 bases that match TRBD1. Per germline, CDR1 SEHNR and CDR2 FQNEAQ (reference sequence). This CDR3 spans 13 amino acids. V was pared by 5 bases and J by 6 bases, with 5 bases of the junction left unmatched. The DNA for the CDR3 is TGTGCCAGCAGCGCGGGACAGGTCGCTGAAGCTTTCTTT. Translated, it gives CASSAGQVAEAFF.

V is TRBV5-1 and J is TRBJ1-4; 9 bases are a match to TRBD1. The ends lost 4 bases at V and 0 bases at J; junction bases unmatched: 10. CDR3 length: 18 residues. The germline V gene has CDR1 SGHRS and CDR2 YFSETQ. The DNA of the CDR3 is TGCGCCAGCAGCCCGGGGACAGGGCCTCTTGCAACTAATGAAAAACTGTTTTTT. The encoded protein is CASSPGTGPLATNEKLFF.

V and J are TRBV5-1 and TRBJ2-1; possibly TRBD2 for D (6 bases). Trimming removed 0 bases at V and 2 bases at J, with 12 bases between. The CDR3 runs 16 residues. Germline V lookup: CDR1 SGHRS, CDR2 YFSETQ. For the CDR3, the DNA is TGCGCCAGCAGCTTGGAAGCGGGTTTACCCTACAATGAGCAGTTCTTC. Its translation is CASSLEAGLPYNEQFF.

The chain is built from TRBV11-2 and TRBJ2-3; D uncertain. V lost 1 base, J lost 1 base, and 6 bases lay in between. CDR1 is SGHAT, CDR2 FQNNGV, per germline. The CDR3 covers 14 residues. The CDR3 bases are TGTGCCAGCAGCTTAGGTGAGGGCACAGATACGCAGTATTTT. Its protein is CASSLGEGTDTQYF.

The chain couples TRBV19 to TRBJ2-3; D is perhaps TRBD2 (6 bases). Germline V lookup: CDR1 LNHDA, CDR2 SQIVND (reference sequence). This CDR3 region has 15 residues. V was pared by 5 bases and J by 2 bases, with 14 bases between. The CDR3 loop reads CASSPLAIPTDTQYF. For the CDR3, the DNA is TGTGCCAGTAGTCCGCTAGCGATTCCCACAGATACGCAGTATTTT.

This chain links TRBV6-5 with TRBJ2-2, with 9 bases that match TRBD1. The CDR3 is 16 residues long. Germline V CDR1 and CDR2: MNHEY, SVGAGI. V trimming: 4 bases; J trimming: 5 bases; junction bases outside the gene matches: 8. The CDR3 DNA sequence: TGTGCCAGCAGTTCGGACAGGGGTAGGGGGACCGGGGAGCTGTTTTTT. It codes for CASSSDRGRGTGELFF.

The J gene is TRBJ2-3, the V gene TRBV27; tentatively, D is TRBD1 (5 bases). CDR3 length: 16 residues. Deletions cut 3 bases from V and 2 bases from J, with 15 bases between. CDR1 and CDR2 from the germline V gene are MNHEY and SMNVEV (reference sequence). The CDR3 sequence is CASSFLTGDFTDTQYF. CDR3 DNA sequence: TGTGCCAGCAGTTTTTTAACAGGCGATTTCACAGATACGCAGTATTTT.

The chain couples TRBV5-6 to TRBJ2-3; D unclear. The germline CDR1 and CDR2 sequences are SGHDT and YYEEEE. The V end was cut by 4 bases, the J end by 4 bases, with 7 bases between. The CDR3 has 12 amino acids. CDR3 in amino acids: CASSPGSDTQYF. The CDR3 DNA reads TGTGCCAGCAGCCCGGGTTCAGATACGCAGTATTTT.

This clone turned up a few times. This CDR3 reads CASSLSAGVNTEAFF. For the CDR3, the DNA is TGTGCCAGCAGTTTATCAGCGGGAGTGAACACTGAAGCTTTCTTT. This chain connects TRBV27 to TRBJ1-1; D is uncertain. Germline values: CDR1 MNHEY, CDR2 SMNVEV (reference sequence). Trimming pared 0 bases from V and 0 bases from J, leaving 8 bases between. The CDR3 consists of 15 residues.

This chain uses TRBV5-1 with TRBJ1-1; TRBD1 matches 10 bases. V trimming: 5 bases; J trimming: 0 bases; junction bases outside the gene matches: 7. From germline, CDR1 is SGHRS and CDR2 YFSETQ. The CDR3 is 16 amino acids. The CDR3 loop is CASRETGTGVNTEAFF. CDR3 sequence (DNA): TGCGCCAGCAGAGAAACCGGGACAGGGGTGAACACTGAAGCTTTCTTT.

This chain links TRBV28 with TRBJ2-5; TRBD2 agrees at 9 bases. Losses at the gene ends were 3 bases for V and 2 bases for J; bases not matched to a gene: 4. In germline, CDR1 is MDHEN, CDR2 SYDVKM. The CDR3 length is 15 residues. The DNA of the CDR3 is TGTGCCAGCAGTTTCCGGACTAGCGTACAAGAGACCCAGTACTTC. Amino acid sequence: CASSFRTSVQETQYF.

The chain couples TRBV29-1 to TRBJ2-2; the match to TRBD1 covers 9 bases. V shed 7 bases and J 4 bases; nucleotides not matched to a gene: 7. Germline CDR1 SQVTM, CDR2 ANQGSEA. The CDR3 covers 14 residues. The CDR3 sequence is CSASGTGTTGELFF. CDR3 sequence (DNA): TGCAGCGCCTCCGGGACAGGGACCACCGGGGAGCTGTTTTTT.

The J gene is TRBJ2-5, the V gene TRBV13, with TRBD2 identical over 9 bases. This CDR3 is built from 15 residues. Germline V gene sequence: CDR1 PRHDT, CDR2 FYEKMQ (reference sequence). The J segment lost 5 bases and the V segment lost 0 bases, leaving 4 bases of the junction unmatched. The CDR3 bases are TGTGCCAGCAGCTTAGGGGGACTAGCTGTGGAGACCCAGTACTTC. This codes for CASSLGGLAVETQYF.

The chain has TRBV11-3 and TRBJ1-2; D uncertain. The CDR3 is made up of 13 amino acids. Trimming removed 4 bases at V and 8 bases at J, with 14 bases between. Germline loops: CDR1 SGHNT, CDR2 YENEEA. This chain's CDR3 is CASSSGSGYGYTF. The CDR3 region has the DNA TGTGCCAGCAGCTCGGGGAGCGGGTACGGCTACACCTTC.

The CDR3 is CASSSGSNNEQFF. The CDR3 DNA reads as TGTGCCAGCAGCTCCGGGTCCAATAATGAGCAGTTCTTC. V is TRBV13 and J is TRBJ2-1; no definite D call. Germline V gives CDR1 PRHDT, CDR2 FYEKMQ (reference sequence). V dropped 4 bases and J dropped 7 bases, with 11 bases sitting between them. The CDR3 covers 13 residues. The full variable domain, its missing parts supplied by reference TRBV13 and TRBJ2-1, is AAGVIQSPRHLIKEKRETATLKCYPIPRHDTVYWYQQGPGQDPQFLISFYEKMQSDKGSIPDRFSAQQFSDYHSELNMSSLELGDSALYFCASSSGSNNEQFFGPGTRLTVL.

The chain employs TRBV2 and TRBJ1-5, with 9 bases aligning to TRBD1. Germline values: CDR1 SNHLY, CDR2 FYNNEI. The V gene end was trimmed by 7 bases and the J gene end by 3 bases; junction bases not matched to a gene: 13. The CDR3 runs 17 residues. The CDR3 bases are TGTGCCAGCAACGGGGATCGGACAGGGGCTTCCAATCAGCCCCAGCATTTT. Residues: CASNGDRTGASNQPQHF.

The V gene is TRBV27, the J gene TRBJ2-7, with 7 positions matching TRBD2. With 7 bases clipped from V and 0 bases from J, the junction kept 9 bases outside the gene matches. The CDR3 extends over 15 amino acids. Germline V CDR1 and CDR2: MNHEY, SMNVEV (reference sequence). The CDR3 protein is CASNLAGYPSYEQYF. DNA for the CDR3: TGTGCCAGCAACTTAGCGGGTTACCCCTCCTACGAGCAGTACTTC.

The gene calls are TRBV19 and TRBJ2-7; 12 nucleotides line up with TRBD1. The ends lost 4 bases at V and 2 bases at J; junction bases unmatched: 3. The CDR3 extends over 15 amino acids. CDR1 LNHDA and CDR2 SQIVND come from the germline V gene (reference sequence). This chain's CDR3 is CASSSGTGGTYEQYF. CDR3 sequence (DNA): TGTGCCAGTAGTAGTGGGACAGGGGGCACCTACGAGCAGTACTTC.

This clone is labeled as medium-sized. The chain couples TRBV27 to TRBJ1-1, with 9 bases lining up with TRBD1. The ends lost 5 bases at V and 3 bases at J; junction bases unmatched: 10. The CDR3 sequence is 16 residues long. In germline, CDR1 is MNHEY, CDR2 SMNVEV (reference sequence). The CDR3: CASSPDRGRSYTEAFF. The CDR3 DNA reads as TGTGCCAGCAGTCCGGACAGGGGACGGTCCTACACTGAAGCTTTCTTT.

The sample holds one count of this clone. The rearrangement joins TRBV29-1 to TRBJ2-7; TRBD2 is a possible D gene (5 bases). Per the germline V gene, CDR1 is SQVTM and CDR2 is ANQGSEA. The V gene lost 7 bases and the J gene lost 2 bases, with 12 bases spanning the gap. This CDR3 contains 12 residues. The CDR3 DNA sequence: TGCAGCGCAGCTACCGGGACCTACGAGCAGTACTTC. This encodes CSAATGTYEQYF.

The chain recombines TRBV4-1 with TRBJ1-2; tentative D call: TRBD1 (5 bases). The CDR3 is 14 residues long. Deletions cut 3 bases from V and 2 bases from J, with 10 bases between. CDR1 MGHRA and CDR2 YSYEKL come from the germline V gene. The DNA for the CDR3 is TGCGCCAGCAGCCACCCGGGACTGAACTATGGCTACACCTTC. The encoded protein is CASSHPGLNYGYTF.

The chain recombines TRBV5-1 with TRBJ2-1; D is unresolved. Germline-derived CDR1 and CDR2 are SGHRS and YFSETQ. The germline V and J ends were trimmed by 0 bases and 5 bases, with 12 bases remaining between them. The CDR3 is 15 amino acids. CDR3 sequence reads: CASSLVGPPNNEQFF. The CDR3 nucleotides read TGCGCCAGCAGCTTGGTGGGCCCCCCCAACAATGAGCAGTTCTTC.

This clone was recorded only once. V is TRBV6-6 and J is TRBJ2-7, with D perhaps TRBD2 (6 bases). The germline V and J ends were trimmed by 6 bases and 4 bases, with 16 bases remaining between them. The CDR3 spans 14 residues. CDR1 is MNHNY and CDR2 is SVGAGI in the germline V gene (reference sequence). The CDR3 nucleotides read TGTGCCAGCAGCCCGGTGGGGGGACTGTACGAGCAGTACTTC. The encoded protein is CASSPVGGLYEQYF.